This TCR beta chain was observed in a study of brain T cells in children with intractable seizures. The CDR3 loop spans 15 amino acids. With 4 bases clipped from V and 1 base from J, the junction kept 3 bases outside the gene matches. Germline V lookup: CDR1 SEHNR, CDR2 FQNEAQ (reference sequence). The table came from immunoSEQ multiplex PCR; TCRdb's copy has only in-frame clones and leaves some out. Of 300,000 to 400,000 clones listed, 93% are singletons. Findings and caveats of the study: Patients' HCMV serostatus was unknown; virus specificity rests on CDR3 similarity alone.

The time point: blood from clinic visit 5 months post-surgery; TSC patient then seizure free. Only cases whose brain tissue showed the highest T cell transcript signatures were sequenced. With regard to this clone: Its antigen is still unknown.

The receptor was isolated from a boy younger than two with tuberous sclerosis and intractable seizures. The rearrangement links TRBV7-9 to TRBJ2-1; TRBD2 agrees at 8 bases. This specimen consisted of peripheral blood, obtained approximately 5 months after surgery. The CDR3 protein is CASSSQRGSYNEQFF. In DNA form, the CDR3 reads TGTGCCAGCAGCTCACAGCGGGGGTCCTACAATGAGCAGTTCTTC.